This TCR beta chain was captured in a study of cytomegalovirus exposure and HLA in healthy donors. In the study overall: Ancestry clustering placed about 86% of under 450 genotyped donors in the Caucasian-associated cluster. Study observations and caveats: The study designated 150 to 200 TCR beta chains cytomegalovirus-associated.

The CDR3 contains 13 residues. V lost 5 bases to trimming and J lost 4 bases, with 12 bases between them. Germline loops: CDR1 SGHRS, CDR2 YFSETQ. PCR primers comprised 60 Vbeta and 13 Jbeta primers. The protocol was immunoSEQ multiplex PCR, while the TCRdb copy is restricted to in-frame clones and leaves out a portion. This table has about 120,000 clones, 65% to 80% appearing once. With regard to this clone: The antigen is undetermined.

Sequences were obtained from PBMCs. The chain has TRBV5-1 and TRBJ1-1, with D perhaps TRBD1 (6 bases). This TCR was recovered from a man in his 60s in good health and CMV-seropositive. CDR3 in DNA: TGCGCCAGCAGAGGACAGTTCAGCACTGAAGCTTTCTTT. It yields the protein CASRGQFSTEAFF.